This entry concerns a single T cell receptor beta chain. The V end was cut by 10 bases, the J end by 1 base, with 20 bases between. The CDR3 extends over 16 amino acids. Germline lookup yields CDR1 SGHTA and CDR2 FQGNSA. These data originate in a study of blood T cell repertoires in COVID-19. Study overall: Whether acute or convalescent, the COVID-19 samples came from the United States, Italy and Spain.

Some clones are missing from TCRdb's copy, which holds only in-frame ones; the method was immunoSEQ multiplex PCR. The table records 120,000 to 150,000 clones, around 91% of them present only once. The receptor was derived from a woman aged 55-75 years with active COVID-19. What was sequenced was peripheral blood. The chain joins TRBV7-2 to TRBJ1-5; D ambiguous. CDR3 region: CATSEWAGLSNQPQHF. Here the CDR3 DNA reads TGTGCCACCTCCGAGTGGGCAGGACTCAGCAATCAGCCCCAGCATTTT.